What follows are 28 T cell receptor beta chains derived from one specimen sequenced in a study of cytomegalovirus exposure and HLA in healthy donors. Amplification used 60 Vbeta primers and 13 Jbeta primers. Here immunoSEQ multiplex PCR was the method, and the copy in TCRdb shows in-frame clones only, minus some. The profile covers just over 150,000 clones, with about three quarters appearing a single time and roughly 1.4% taken by the ten largest. The sequenced material came from PBMCs. These receptors came from a woman under 40 in good health and CMV-seronegative.

The CDR3 reads CATRDRLNYGYTF. The CDR3 region has the DNA TGTGCCACCCGGGACAGACTCAACTATGGCTACACCTTC. The V gene is TRBV6-5, the J gene TRBJ1-2; the match to TRBD1 covers 7 bases. CDR3 length equals 13 residues. The ends lost 10 bases at V and 2 bases at J; junction bases unmatched: 7. In germline, CDR1 is MNHEY, CDR2 SVGAGI.

This clone was picked up a small number of times. This rearrangement joins TRBV7-9 to TRBJ1-6; 8 bases agree with TRBD1. After removal of 5 bases from V and 10 bases from J, the junction contained 7 bases not matched to a gene. The CDR3 contains 14 residues. Germline CDR1 and CDR2: SEHNR and FQNEAQ (reference sequence). CDR3 loop: CASSGGQGGSPLHF. The CDR3 DNA follows: TGTGCCAGCAGCGGCGGACAGGGTGGCTCACCCCTCCACTTT.

V usage is TRBV5-1 and J usage is TRBJ1-5; no clear D gene. The CDR3 sequence is 14 residues long. V lost 4 bases and J 6 bases, leaving 14 bases between the germline ends. CDR1 is SGHRS, CDR2 YFSETQ, per germline. The CDR3, as DNA: TGCGCCAGCAGCCCCCAAGGGAGTGGTCAGCCCCAGCATTTT. Translated: CASSPQGSGQPQHF.

V usage is TRBV12-5 and J usage is TRBJ2-5; possible D gene TRBD2, 6 bases. CDR3 length equals 14 residues. Trimming removed 6 bases from V and 0 bases from J, with 11 bases in between. In germline, CDR1 is LGHNT, CDR2 FRNRAP. The CDR3 loop is CASGTGLYQETQYF. CDR3 nucleotides: TGTGCTAGTGGCACGGGACTTTACCAAGAGACCCAGTACTTC.

The chain couples TRBV11-3 to TRBJ2-2; TRBD1 aligns across 8 bases. CDR3 length: 15 residues. The germline gives CDR1 SGHNT, CDR2 YENEEA. J gave up 6 bases and V 3 bases, and 6 bases lay outside the gene matches. CDR3 region: CASSFQGTGPGELFF. CDR3 nucleotide sequence: TGTGCCAGCAGCTTCCAGGGGACAGGACCCGGGGAGCTGTTTTTT.

The chain links TRBV11-2 to TRBJ2-7; D not resolved. CDR3 length: 16 residues. From germline, CDR1 is SGHAT and CDR2 FQNNGV. Trimming removed 4 bases at V and 0 bases at J, with 16 bases between. Here the CDR3 reads CASSSPPEPTSYEQYF. CDR3 DNA: TGTGCCAGCAGCTCGCCCCCGGAGCCAACCTCCTACGAGCAGTACTTC.

The chain recombines TRBV30 with TRBJ2-2, with 8 positions matching TRBD2. The ends lost 3 bases at V and 4 bases at J; junction bases unmatched: 7. This CDR3 is 15 amino acids long. The V gene's germline CDR1 is GTSNPN and CDR2 SVGIG (reference sequence). CDR3: CAWSGGAYSTGELFF. In nucleotides, the CDR3 is TGTGCCTGGAGCGGGGGGGCTTACAGCACCGGGGAGCTGTTTTTT.

The rearrangement uses TRBV5-1 and TRBJ2-1; 8 nucleotides agree with TRBD1. Germline loops: CDR1 SGHRS, CDR2 YFSETQ. The CDR3 has 17 amino acids. Trimming took 4 bases from V and 2 from J; bases not matched to a gene: 11. CDR3 DNA sequence: TGCGCCAGCAGCCCCCTTGCCGGGACAGGTGCCTACAATGAGCAGTTCTTC. Encoded protein: CASSPLAGTGAYNEQFF. Full variable domain (rest looked up from reference TRBV5-1 and TRBJ2-1): KAGVTQTPRYLIKTRGQQVTLSCSPISGHRSVSWYQQTPGQGLQFLFEYFSETQRNKGNFPGRFSGRQFSNSRSEMNVSTLELGDSALYLCASSPLAGTGAYNEQFFGPGTRLTVL.

This clone has just a few counts. The chain has TRBV7-9 and TRBJ2-3; TRBD2 agrees at 11 bases. CDR1 is SEHNR, CDR2 FQNEAQ, per germline (reference sequence). The junction had 11 bases not matched to a gene; V was cut back by 5 bases and J by 4 bases. CDR3 length equals 17 residues. The CDR3 DNA reads as TGTGCCAGCAGCCCCAAGGTAGCGGGGGGGCCACCAGATACGCAGTATTTT. It yields the protein CASSPKVAGGPPDTQYF.

The chain has TRBV7-2 and TRBJ1-3; D might be TRBD1 (6 bases). CDR3 length: 17 residues. Trimming took off 1 base at V and 3 bases at J, with 16 bases between the two ends. The germline gives CDR1 SGHTA, CDR2 FQGNSA. The CDR3 bases are TGTGCCAGCAGCTTAGTGGGTGTGCAGGGGAGTGGAAACACCATATATTTT. It is translated as CASSLVGVQGSGNTIYF.

The chain carries TRBV5-6 and TRBJ2-7, with 8 bases that match TRBD1. Germline values: CDR1 SGHDT, CDR2 YYEEEE. With 3 bases clipped from V and 0 bases from J, the junction kept 5 bases outside the gene matches. The CDR3 is made up of 15 amino acids. The CDR3 DNA reads as TGTGCCAGCAGCTACGACAGGGGCCGCTCCTACGAGCAGTACTTC. Its protein is CASSYDRGRSYEQYF.

This clone has a handful of counts. The chain uses TRBV5-1 and TRBJ1-2; 7 nucleotides match TRBD1. The germline V gene has CDR1 SGHRS and CDR2 YFSETQ. V shed 4 bases and J 7 bases; nucleotides not matched to a gene: 10. The CDR3 is made up of 14 amino acids. CDR3 region: CASSPQGLGSGYTF. CDR3 DNA sequence: TGCGCCAGCAGCCCACAGGGGCTTGGGAGTGGCTACACCTTC. Supplemented by reference TRBV5-1 and TRBJ1-2, the full variable domain reads KAGVTQTPRYLIKTRGQQVTLSCSPISGHRSVSWYQQTPGQGLQFLFEYFSETQRNKGNFPGRFSGRQFSNSRSEMNVSTLELGDSALYLCASSPQGLGSGYTFGSGTRLTVV.

The V call is TRBV11-3, the J call TRBJ2-7; D might be TRBD2 (5 bases). Trimming cost V 5 bases and J 6 bases, with 8 bases left between them. CDR3 length: 11 residues. Germline CDR1 and CDR2: SGHNT and YENEEA. The CDR3 sequence is CASSLEGEQYF. The CDR3 bases are TGTGCCAGCAGCCTCGAGGGCGAGCAGTACTTC.

The chain joins TRBV18 to TRBJ1-1; D unresolved. The CDR3 spans 14 residues. CDR1 and CDR2 from the germline V gene are KGHSH and LQKENI. The V end was cut by 6 bases, the J end by 3 bases, with 14 bases between. The CDR3 region has the DNA TGTGCCAGCTCCCCGACGACGAGGGACACTGAAGCTTTCTTT. Translation: CASSPTTRDTEAFF.

This clone appeared a single time. This sequence joins TRBV5-1 and TRBJ1-1, with 8 bases identical to TRBD1. Germline CDR1 SGHRS, CDR2 YFSETQ. V lost 4 bases to trimming and J lost 7 bases; unmatched junction nucleotides: 6. The CDR3 length is 13 residues. The CDR3 bases are TGCGCCAGCAGCGTTACAGGGGGGATTGAAGCTTTCTTT. This encodes CASSVTGGIEAFF.

As to this clone: One end of the junction does not line up with germline, which may come from a read error. The sample holds other DNA sequences that translate to the same CDR3. The V call is TRBV19, the J call TRBJ1-5, with a weak D call TRBD1 (5 bases). Looked up from germline, CDR1 is LNHDA and CDR2 is SQIVND (reference sequence). The CDR3 consists of 16 residues. The CDR3 DNA follows: TGCGCCAGTAGTCCCGGGACTGCTGGTGGAATAAGGGCCCAGCATTTT. Translation gives CASSPGTAGGIRAQHF.

This chain connects TRBV12-2 to TRBJ1-5. TRBV12-2 is a pseudogene segment. The CDR3 spans 15 residues. CDR3 sequence reads: CASRLADTRGQPQHF. The CDR3 nucleotides read TGTGCAAGTCGCTTAGCCGACACCCGGGGACAGCCCCAGCATTTT.

This clone came up once. The chain employs TRBV11-1 and TRBJ2-4; D might be TRBD1 (6 bases). Germline-derived CDR1 and CDR2 are SGHAT and FQDESV (reference sequence). There are 14 residues in the CDR3. V lost 1 base, J lost 9 bases, and 13 bases lay in between. The CDR3 reads CASSLETGAAIQYF. The CDR3 coding sequence is TGTGCCAGCAGCTTAGAGACAGGAGCGGCCATTCAGTACTTC.

V and J are TRBV18 and TRBJ2-5, with D possibly being TRBD1 (5 bases). V was trimmed by 3 bases and J by 6 bases, leaving 17 bases between them. In germline, CDR1 is KGHSH, CDR2 LQKENI. This CDR3 is built from 15 residues. CDR3 sequence (DNA): TGTGCCAGCTCACCGGTGGGCCCCCAGGGAAAGACCCAGTACTTC. It translates to CASSPVGPQGKTQYF.

This clone occurred once. The chain uses TRBV19 and TRBJ1-5; 9 bases line up with TRBD1. CDR1 LNHDA and CDR2 SQIVND come from the germline V gene (reference sequence). The CDR3 has 16 residues. Trimming cost V 6 bases and J 5 bases; bases outside gene matches: 11. This CDR3 is CASSSFPGQGHQPQHF. DNA for the CDR3: TGTGCCAGTAGCAGCTTTCCGGGACAGGGACATCAGCCCCAGCATTTT.

This clone has only one observation. V usage is TRBV5-6 and J usage is TRBJ2-1; TRBD2 matches at 12 bases. In germline, CDR1 is SGHDT, CDR2 YYEEEE. This CDR3 comprises 19 residues. J gave up 0 bases and V 4 bases, and 11 bases lay outside the gene matches. Here the CDR3 DNA reads TGTGCCAGCAGCGCCACCCTACTAGCGGGGGGATCCTCCTACAATGAGCAGTTCTTC. Its protein product is CASSATLLAGGSSYNEQFF.

This chain joins TRBV5-1 and TRBJ1-2; D uncertain. Per germline, CDR1 SGHRS and CDR2 YFSETQ. V gave up 1 base and J gave up 2 bases, with 6 bases separating them. This CDR3 spans 13 amino acids. The CDR3 nucleotides are TGCGCCAGCAGCTTGCCGGGGAACTATGGCTACACCTTC. It translates to CASSLPGNYGYTF.

This clone was counted between two and nine times. The rearrangement links TRBV6-5 to TRBJ1-3; TRBD1 might be the D (6 bases). The CDR3 covers 13 residues. V lost 8 bases to trimming and J lost 2 bases, with 10 bases between them. In germline, CDR1 is MNHEY, CDR2 SVGAGI. CDR3 amino acids: CASRYRAGNTIYF. Written as DNA, the CDR3 is TGTGCCAGCCGATACAGGGCTGGAAACACCATATATTTT.

This clone was counted a few times. The chain recombines TRBV7-8 with TRBJ2-7; D is possibly TRBD1 (6 bases). Looked up from germline, CDR1 is SGHVS and CDR2 is FQNEAQ. V lost 4 bases, J lost 4 bases, and 14 bases lay in between. The CDR3 length is 14 residues. The CDR3: CASSSTGFRYEQYF. The CDR3, as DNA: TGTGCCAGCAGCTCCACAGGGTTTAGGTACGAGCAGTACTTC. Based on the CDR3 plus reference TRBV7-8 and TRBJ2-7, the full variable domain is GAGVSQSPRYKVAKRGQDVALRCDPISGHVSLFWYQQALGQGPEFLTYFQNEAQLDKSGLPSDRFFAERPEGSVSTLKIQRTQQEDSAVYLCASSSTGFRYEQYFGPGTRLTVT.

The chain uses TRBV5-4 and TRBJ2-7, with D possibly being TRBD2 (6 bases). Germline values: CDR1 SGHNT, CDR2 YYREEE (reference sequence). Trimming stripped 2 bases from V and 4 bases from J, with 13 bases between. This CDR3 has 14 amino acids. The CDR3 loop is CASSFGGAQYEQYF. The CDR3 coding sequence is TGTGCCAGCAGCTTCGGGGGTGCTCAATACGAGCAGTACTTC.

This clone occurred a few times. The chain uses TRBV29-1 and TRBJ1-1; tentatively, D is TRBD1 (5 bases). This CDR3 is built from 13 residues. With 8 bases removed from V and 5 bases from J, the gap between germline ends came to 18 bases. Germline V gives CDR1 SQVTM, CDR2 ANQGSEA. The chain's CDR3 is CSLSAGKGTEAFF. The CDR3 DNA reads TGCAGCCTTTCGGCTGGGAAGGGGACTGAAGCTTTCTTT. The full variable domain, its missing parts supplied by reference TRBV29-1 and TRBJ1-1, is SAVISQKPSRDICQRGTSLTIQCQVDSQVTMMFWYRQQPGQSLTLIATANQGSEATYESGFVIDKFPISRPNLTFSTLTVSNMSPEDSSIYLCSLSAGKGTEAFFGQGTRLTVV.

This chain joins TRBV19 and TRBJ2-5; the match to TRBD2 covers 12 bases. V was pared by 5 bases and J by 3 bases, with 4 bases of the junction left unmatched. The CDR3 consists of 15 residues. Germline loops: CDR1 LNHDA, CDR2 SQIVND (reference sequence). The CDR3 sequence is CASSLTSGGKETQYF. DNA of the CDR3: TGTGCCAGTAGTTTAACTAGCGGGGGGAAAGAGACCCAGTACTTC. The entire variable domain, with the rest obtained from reference TRBV19 and TRBJ2-5, is as follows: DGGITQSPKYLFRKEGQNVTLSCEQNLNHDAMYWYRQDPGQGLRLIYYSQIVNDFQKGDIAEGYSVSREKKESFPLTVTSAQKNPTAFYLCASSLTSGGKETQYFGPGTRLLVL.

There are a few counts of this clone. The chain has TRBV7-7 and TRBJ2-1, with D tentatively TRBD2 (5 bases). The CDR3 is 13 residues long. Germline V gene data show CDR1 as SSHAT and CDR2 as FNYEAQ (reference sequence). Trimming removed 3 bases at V and 8 bases at J, with 11 bases between. The CDR3 loop reads CASSLETTDEQFF. CDR3 sequence (DNA): TGTGCCAGCAGCTTGGAGACTACAGATGAGCAGTTCTTC.